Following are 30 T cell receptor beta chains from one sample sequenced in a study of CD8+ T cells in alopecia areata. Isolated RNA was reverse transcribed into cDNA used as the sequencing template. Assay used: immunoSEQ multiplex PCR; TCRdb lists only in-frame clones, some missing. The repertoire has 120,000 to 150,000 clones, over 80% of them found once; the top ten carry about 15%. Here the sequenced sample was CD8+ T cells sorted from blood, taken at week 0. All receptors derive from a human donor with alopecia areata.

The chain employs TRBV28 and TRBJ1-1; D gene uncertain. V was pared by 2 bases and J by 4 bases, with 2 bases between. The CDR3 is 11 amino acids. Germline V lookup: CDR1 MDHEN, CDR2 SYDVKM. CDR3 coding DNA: TGTGCCAGCAGTTTAGGCACTGAAGCTTTCTTT. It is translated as CASSLGTEAFF.

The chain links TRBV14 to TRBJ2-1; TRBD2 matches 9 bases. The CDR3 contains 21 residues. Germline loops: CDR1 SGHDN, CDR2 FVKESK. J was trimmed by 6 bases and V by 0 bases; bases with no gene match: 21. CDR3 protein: CASSQDEAGLAITRGPNEQFF. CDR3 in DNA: TGTGCCAGCAGCCAAGATGAGGCGGGACTAGCTATAACAAGGGGGCCCAATGAGCAGTTCTTC.

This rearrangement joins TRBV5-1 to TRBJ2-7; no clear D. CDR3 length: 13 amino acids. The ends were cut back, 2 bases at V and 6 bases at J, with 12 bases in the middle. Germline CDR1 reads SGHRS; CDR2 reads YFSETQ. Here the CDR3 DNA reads TGCGCCAGCAGCTTTCGTGGGGTCTTCGAGCAGTACTTC. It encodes CASSFRGVFEQYF.

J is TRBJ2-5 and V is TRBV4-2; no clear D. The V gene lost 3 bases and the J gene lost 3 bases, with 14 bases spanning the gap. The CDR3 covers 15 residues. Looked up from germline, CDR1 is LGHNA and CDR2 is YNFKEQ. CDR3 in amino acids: CASSQGAGSEETQYF. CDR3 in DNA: TGTGCCAGCAGCCAGGGTGCTGGCAGTGAAGAGACCCAGTACTTC.

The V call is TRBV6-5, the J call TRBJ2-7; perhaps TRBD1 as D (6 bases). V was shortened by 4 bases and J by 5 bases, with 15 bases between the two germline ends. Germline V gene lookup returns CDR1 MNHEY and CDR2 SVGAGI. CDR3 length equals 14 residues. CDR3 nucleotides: TGTGCCAGCAGTTTAGGACAGACCCCGGACGAGCAGTACTTC. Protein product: CASSLGQTPDEQYF.

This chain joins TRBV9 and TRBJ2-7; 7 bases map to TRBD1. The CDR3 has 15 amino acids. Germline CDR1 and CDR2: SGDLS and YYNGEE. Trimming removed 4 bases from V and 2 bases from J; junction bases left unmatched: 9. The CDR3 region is CASSSRDSTPYEQYF. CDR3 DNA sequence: TGTGCCAGCAGCTCCAGGGACAGTACCCCCTACGAGCAGTACTTC.

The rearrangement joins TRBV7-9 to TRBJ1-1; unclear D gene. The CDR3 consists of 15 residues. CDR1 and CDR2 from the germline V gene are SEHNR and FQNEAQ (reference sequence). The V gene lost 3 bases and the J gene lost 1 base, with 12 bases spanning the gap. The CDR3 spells CASSFVLGGNTEAFF. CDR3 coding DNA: TGTGCCAGCAGCTTTGTACTCGGCGGGAACACTGAAGCTTTCTTT.

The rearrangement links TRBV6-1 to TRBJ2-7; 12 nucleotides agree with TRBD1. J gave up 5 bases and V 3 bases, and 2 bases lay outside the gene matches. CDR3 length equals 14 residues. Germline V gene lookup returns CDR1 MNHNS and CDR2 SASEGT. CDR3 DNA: TGTGCCAGCAGTGAGGGACAGGGGGCCGACGAGCAGTACTTC. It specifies CASSEGQGADEQYF.

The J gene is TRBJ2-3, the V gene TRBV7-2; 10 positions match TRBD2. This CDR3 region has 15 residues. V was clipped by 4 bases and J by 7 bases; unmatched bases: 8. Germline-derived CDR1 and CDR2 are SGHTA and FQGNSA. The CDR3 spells CASSYASGGRYTQYF. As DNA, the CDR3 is TGTGCCAGCAGCTACGCTAGCGGGGGCCGCTATACGCAGTATTTT. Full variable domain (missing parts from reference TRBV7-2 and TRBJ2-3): GAGVSQSPSNKVTEKGKDVELRCDPISGHTALYWYRQSLGQGLEFLIYFQGNSAPDKSGLPSDRFSAERTGGSVSTLTIQRTQQEDSAVYLCASSYASGGRYTQYFGPGTRLTVL.

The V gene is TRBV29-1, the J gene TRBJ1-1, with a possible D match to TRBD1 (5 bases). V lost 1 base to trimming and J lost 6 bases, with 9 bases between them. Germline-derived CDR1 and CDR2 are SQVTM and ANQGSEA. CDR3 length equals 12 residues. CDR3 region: CSVEAGTAEAFF. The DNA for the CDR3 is TGCAGCGTTGAAGCGGGGACCGCTGAAGCTTTCTTT. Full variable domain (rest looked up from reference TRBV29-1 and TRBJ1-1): SAVISQKPSRDICQRGTSLTIQCQVDSQVTMMFWYRQQPGQSLTLIATANQGSEATYESGFVIDKFPISRPNLTFSTLTVSNMSPEDSSIYLCSVEAGTAEAFFGQGTRLTVV.

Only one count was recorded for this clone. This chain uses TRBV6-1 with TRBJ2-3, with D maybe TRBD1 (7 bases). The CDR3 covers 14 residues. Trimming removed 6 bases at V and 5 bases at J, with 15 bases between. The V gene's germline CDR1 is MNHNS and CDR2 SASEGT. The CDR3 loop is CASREGADLDTQYF. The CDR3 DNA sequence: TGTGCCAGCAGGGAGGGGGCAGACCTAGATACGCAGTATTTT.

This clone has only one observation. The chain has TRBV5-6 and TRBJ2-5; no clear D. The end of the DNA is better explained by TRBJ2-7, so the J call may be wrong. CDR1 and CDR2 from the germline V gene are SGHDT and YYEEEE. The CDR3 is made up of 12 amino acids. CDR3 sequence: CASSPRFYEQYF. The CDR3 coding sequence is TGTGCCAGCAGCCCTCGCTTCTACGAGCAGTACTTC.

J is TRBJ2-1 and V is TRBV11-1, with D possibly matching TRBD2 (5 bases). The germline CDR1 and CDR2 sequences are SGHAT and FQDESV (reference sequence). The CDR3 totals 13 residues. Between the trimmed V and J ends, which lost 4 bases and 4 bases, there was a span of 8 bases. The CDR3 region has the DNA TGTGCCAGCAGCTGGACTGAGTACAATGAGCAGTTCTTC. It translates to CASSWTEYNEQFF. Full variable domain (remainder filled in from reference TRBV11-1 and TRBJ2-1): EAEVAQSPRYKITEKSQAVAFWCDPISGHATLYWYRQILGQGPELLVQFQDESVVDDSQLPKDRFSAERLKGVDSTLKIQPAELGDSAMYLCASSWTEYNEQFFGPGTRLTVL.

The CDR3: CASSQEKGGSTYEQYF. In nucleotides, the CDR3 is TGTGCCAGCAGCCAAGAGAAAGGAGGTTCCACCTACGAGCAGTACTTC. The chain employs TRBV14 and TRBJ2-7, with D possibly TRBD2 on 5 matching bases. V lost 0 bases to trimming and J lost 2 bases, with 14 bases between them. The CDR3 covers 16 residues. Germline V lookup: CDR1 SGHDN, CDR2 FVKESK.

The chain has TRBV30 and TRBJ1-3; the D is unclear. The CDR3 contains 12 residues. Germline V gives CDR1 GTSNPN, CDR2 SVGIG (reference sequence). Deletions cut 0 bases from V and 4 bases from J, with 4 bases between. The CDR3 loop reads CAWSVLGNTIYF. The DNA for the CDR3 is TGTGCCTGGAGTGTACTCGGAAACACCATATATTTT. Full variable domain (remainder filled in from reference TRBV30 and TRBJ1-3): SQTIHQWPATLVQPVGSPLSLECTVEGTSNPNLYWYRQAAGRGLQLLFYSVGIGQISSEVPQNLSASRPQDRQFILSSKKLLLSDSGFYLCAWSVLGNTIYFGEGSWLTVV.

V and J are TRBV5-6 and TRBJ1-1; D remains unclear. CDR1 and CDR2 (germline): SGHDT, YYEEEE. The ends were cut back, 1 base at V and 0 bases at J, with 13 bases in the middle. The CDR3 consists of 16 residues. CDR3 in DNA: TGTGCCAGCAGCTTGTTCTTGCAGGCGTTGAACACTGAAGCTTTCTTT. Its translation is CASSLFLQALNTEAFF. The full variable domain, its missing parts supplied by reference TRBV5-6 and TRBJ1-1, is DAGVTQSPTHLIKTRGQQVTLRCSPKSGHDTVSWYQQALGQGPQFIFQYYEEEERQRGNFPDRFSGHQFPNYSSELNVNALLLGDSALYLCASSLFLQALNTEAFFGQGTRLTVV.

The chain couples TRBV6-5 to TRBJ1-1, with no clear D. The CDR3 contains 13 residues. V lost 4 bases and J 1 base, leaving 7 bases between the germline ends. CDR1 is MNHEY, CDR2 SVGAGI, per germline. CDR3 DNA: TGTGCCAGCAGTTTCGCAGGGAACACTGAAGCTTTCTTT. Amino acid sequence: CASSFAGNTEAFF.

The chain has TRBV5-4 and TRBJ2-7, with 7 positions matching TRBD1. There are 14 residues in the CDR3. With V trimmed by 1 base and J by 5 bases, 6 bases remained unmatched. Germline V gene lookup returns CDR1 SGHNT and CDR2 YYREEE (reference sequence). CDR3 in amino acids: CASSLRQGVDEQYF. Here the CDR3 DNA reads TGTGCCAGCAGCTTGAGGCAGGGGGTCGACGAGCAGTACTTC.

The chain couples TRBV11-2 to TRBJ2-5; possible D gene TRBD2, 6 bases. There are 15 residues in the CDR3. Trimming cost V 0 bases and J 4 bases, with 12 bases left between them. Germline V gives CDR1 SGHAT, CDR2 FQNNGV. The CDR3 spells CASSLDAGPRETQYF. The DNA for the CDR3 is TGTGCCAGCAGCTTAGATGCGGGGCCAAGAGAGACCCAGTACTTC.

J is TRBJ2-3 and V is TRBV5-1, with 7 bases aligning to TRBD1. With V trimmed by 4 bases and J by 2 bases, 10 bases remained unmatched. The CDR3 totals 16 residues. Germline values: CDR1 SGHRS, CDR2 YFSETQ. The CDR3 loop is CASSGGWGQITDTQYF. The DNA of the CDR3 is TGCGCCAGCAGCGGGGGATGGGGACAGATCACAGATACGCAGTATTTT.

CDR3 coding DNA: TGCGCCAGCAGTGAGACTAACTACGAGCAGTACTTC. This translates into CASSETNYEQYF. V is TRBV10-2 and J is TRBJ2-7, with D hard to call. Germline V gene lookup returns CDR1 WSHSY and CDR2 SAAADI. This CDR3 has 12 residues. Trimming stripped 2 bases from V and 3 bases from J, with 5 bases between.

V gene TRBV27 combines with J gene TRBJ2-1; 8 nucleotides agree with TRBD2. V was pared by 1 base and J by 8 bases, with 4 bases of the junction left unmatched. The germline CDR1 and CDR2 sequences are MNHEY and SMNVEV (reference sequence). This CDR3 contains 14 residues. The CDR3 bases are TGTGCCAGCAGTTTATTTCGGGGGGGCCATGAGCAGTTCTTC. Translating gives CASSLFRGGHEQFF.

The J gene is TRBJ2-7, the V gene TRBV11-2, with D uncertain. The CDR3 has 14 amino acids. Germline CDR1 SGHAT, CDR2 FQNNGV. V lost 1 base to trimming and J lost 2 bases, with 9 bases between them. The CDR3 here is CASSLGADTYEQYF. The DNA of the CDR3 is TGTGCCAGCAGCTTAGGGGCAGACACCTACGAGCAGTACTTC.

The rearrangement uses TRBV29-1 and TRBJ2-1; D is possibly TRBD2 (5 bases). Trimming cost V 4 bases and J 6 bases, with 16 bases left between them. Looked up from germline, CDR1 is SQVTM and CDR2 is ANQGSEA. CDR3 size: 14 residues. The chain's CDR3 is CSVAGFSGTNEQFF. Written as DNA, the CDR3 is TGCAGCGTTGCGGGATTTTCGGGCACCAATGAGCAGTTCTTC.

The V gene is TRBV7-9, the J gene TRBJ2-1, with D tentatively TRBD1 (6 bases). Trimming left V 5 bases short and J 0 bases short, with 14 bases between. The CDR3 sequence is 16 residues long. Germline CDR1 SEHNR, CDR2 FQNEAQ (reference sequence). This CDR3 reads CASSGPQGSSYNEQFF. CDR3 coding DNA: TGTGCCAGCAGCGGACCACAGGGAAGCTCCTACAATGAGCAGTTCTTC.

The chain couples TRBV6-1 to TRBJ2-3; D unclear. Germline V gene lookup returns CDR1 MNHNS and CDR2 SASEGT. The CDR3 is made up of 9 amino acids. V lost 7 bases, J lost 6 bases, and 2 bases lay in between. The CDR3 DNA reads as TGTGCCAGCAAGGATACGCAGTATTTT. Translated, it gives CASKDTQYF.

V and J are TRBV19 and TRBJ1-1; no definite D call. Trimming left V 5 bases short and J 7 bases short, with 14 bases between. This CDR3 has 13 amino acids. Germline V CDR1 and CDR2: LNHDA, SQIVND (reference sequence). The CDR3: CASSLALGFEAFF. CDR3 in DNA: TGTGCCAGTAGTTTGGCGCTTGGCTTTGAAGCTTTCTTT.

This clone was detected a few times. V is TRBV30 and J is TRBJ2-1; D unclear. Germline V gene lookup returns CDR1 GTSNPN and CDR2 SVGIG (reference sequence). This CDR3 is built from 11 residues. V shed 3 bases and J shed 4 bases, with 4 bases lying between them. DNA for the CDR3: TGTGCCTGGAGATTATACAATGAGCAGTTCTTC. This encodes CAWRLYNEQFF.

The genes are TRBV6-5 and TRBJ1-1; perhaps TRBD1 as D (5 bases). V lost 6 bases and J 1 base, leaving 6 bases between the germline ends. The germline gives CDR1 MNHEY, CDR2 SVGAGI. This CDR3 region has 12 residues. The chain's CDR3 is CASRGQNTEAFF. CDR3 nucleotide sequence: TGTGCCAGCAGAGGACAGAACACTGAAGCTTTCTTT.

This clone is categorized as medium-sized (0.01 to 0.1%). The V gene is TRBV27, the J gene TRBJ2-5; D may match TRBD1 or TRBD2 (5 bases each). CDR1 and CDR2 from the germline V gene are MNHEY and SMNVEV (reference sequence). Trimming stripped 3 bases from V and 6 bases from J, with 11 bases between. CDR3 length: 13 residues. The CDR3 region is CASSFGTFQTQYF. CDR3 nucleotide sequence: TGTGCCAGCAGTTTCGGGACCTTCCAGACCCAGTACTTC.